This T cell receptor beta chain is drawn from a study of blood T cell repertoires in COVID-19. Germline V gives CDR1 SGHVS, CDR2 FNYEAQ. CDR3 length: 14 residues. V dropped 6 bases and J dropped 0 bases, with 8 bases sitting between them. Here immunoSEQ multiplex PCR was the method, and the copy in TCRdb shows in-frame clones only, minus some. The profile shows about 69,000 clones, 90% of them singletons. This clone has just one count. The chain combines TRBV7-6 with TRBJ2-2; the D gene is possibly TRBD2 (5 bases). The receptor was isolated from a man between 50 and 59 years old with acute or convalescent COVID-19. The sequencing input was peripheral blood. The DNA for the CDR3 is TGTGCCAGCAGGGCTAGCACGAACACCGGGGAGCTGTTTTTT. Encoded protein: CASRASTNTGELFF.